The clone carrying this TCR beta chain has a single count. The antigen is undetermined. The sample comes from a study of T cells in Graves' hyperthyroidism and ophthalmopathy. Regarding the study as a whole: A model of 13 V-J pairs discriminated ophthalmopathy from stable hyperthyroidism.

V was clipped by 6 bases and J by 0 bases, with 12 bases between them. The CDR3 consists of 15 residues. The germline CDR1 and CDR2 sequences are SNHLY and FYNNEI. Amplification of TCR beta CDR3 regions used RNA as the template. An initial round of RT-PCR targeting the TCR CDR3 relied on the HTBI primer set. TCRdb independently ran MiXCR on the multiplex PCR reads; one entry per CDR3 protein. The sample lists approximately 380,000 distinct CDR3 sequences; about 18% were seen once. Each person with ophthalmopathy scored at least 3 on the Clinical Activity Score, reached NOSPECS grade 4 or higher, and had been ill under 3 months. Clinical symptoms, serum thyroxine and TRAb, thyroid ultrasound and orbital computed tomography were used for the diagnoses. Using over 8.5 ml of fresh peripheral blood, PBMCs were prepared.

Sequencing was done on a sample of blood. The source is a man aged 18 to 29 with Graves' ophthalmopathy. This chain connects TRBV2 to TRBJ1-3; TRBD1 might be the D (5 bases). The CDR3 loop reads CASSGTGDSGNTIYF. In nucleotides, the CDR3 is TGTGCCAGCAGCGGGACGGGGGACTCTGGAAACACCATATATTTT.